These 6 T cell receptor beta chains were all obtained from the same sample, sequenced in a study of cytomegalovirus exposure and HLA in healthy donors. Profiling relied on immunoSEQ multiplex PCR, and the TCRdb table lists in-frame clones only, not all of them. The sample yields 180,000 or so clones, around nine tenths seen once. Sequenced input: PBMCs. The receptors originated from a young man in good health and CMV-seropositive.

This chain uses TRBV27 with TRBJ2-7; 7 nucleotides line up with TRBD2. V gave up 5 bases and J gave up 4 bases; unmatched junction bases: 5. Germline CDR1 and CDR2: MNHEY and SMNVEV (reference sequence). The length of the CDR3 is 13 residues. The DNA of the CDR3 is TGTGCCAGCAGTCCGCTAGCGGCGTACGAGCAGTACTTC. This gives the protein CASSPLAAYEQYF.

This rearrangement joins TRBV6-1 to TRBJ2-3, with D uncertain. This CDR3 region has 15 residues. V was shortened by 7 bases and J by 0 bases, with 14 bases between the two germline ends. CDR1 and CDR2 (germline): MNHNS, SASEGT. This CDR3 reads CASNQPEFSTDTQYF. CDR3 coding DNA: TGTGCCAGCAACCAGCCGGAGTTTAGCACAGATACGCAGTATTTT.

The chain combines TRBV19 with TRBJ1-4; D is uncertain. The CDR3 is 16 residues long. The V gene lost 7 bases and the J gene lost 7 bases, with 22 bases spanning the gap. CDR1 and CDR2 (germline): LNHDA, SQIVND (reference sequence). CDR3 region: CASKLSPGLAGEKLFF. The CDR3 coding sequence is TGTGCCAGTAAGTTATCTCCAGGCCTCGCGGGTGAAAAACTGTTTTTT.

V is TRBV5-4 and J is TRBJ1-4, with 8 bases lining up with TRBD1. The CDR3 has 12 residues. The V gene end was trimmed by 5 bases and the J gene end by 13 bases; junction bases not matched to a gene: 7. Germline CDR1 SGHNT, CDR2 YYREEE (reference sequence). The CDR3 nucleotides are TGTGCCAGCAGTTTTGGACAGGGTGGACTGTTTTTT. Translated: CASSFGQGGLFF.

The rearrangement joins TRBV7-9 to TRBJ1-2; 9 bases line up with TRBD1. CDR3 length equals 16 residues. Trimming cost V 2 bases and J 3 bases; bases outside gene matches: 7. Looked up from germline, CDR1 is SEHNR and CDR2 is FQNEAQ (reference sequence). As DNA, the CDR3 is TGTGCCAGCAGCTTAAGGGGACAGGGCTTTCACTATGGCTACACCTTC. As protein: CASSLRGQGFHYGYTF.

The chain uses TRBV4-1 and TRBJ2-7; D may be TRBD1 or TRBD2 (6 bases each). Germline loops: CDR1 MGHRA, CDR2 YSYEKL. This CDR3 spans 13 amino acids. Deletions cut 4 bases from V and 4 bases from J, with 11 bases between. CDR3 sequence reads: CASSPEGGYEQYF. The CDR3 coding sequence is TGCGCCAGCAGCCCGGAGGGGGGATACGAGCAGTACTTC.